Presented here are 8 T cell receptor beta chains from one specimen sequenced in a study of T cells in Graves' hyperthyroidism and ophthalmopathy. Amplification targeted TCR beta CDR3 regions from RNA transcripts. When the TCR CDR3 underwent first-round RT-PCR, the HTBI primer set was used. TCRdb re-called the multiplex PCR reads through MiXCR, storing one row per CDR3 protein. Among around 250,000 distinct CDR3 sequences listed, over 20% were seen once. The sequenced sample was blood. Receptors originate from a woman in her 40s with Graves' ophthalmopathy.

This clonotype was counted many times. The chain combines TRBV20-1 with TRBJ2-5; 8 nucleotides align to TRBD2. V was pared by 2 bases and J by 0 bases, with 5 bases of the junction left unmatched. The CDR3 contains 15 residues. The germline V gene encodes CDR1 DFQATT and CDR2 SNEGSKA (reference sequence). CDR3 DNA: TGCAGTGCTAGATCCGTAGCGGGGAACCAAGAGACCCAGTACTTC. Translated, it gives CSARSVAGNQETQYF.

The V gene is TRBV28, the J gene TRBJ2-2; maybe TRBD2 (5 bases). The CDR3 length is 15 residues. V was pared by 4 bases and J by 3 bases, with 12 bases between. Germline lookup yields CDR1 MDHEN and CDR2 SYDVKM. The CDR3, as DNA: TGTGCCAGCAGTTCGTACCGGACTTACACCGGGGAGCTGTTTTTT. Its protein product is CASSSYRTYTGELFF.

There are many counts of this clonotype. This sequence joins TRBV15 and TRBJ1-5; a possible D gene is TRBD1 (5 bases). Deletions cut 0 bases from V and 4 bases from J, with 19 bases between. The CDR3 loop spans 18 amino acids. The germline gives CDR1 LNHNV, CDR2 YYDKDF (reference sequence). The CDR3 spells CATSRDVTIGGSNQPQHF. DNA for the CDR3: TGTGCCACCAGCAGAGACGTAACGATCGGGGGGAGTAATCAGCCCCAGCATTTT.

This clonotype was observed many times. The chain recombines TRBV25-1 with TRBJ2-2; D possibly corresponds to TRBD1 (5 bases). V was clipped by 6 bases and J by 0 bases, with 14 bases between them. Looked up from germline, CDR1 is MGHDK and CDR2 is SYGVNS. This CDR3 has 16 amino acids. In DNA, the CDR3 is TGTGCCAGCAGAGAGACGACAGCCACGAACACCGGGGAGCTGTTTTTT. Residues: CASRETTATNTGELFF.

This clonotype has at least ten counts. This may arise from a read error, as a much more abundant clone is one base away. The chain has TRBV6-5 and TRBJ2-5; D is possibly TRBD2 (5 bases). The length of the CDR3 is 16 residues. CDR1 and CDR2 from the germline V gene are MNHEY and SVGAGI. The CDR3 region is CASSYSKPGLQEAQYF. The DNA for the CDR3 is TGTGCCAGCAGTTACTCGAAACCGGGGTTACAAGAGGCCCAGTACTTC.

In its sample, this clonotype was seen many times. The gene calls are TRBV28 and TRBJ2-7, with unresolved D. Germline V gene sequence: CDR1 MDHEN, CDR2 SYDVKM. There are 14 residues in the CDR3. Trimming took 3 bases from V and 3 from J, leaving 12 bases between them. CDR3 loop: CASSFSTVNYEQYF. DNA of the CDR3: TGTGCCAGCAGTTTCAGTACAGTAAACTACGAGCAGTACTTC.

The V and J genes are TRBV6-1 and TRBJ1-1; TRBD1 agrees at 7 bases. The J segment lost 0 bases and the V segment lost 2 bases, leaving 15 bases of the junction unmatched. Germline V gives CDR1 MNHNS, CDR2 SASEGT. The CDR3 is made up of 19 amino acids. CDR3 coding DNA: TGTGCCAGCAGTGAATTCGGGACAAGGGGGCCGGGGGTGAACACTGAAGCTTTCTTT. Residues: CASSEFGTRGPGVNTEAFF.

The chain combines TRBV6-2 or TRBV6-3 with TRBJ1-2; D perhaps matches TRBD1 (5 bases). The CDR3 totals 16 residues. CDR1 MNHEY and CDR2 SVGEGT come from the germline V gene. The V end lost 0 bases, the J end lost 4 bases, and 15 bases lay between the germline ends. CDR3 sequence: CASSYSRGGTIYGYTF. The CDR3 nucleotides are TGTGCCAGCAGTTACTCGAGGGGAGGAACCATCTATGGCTACACCTTC.